This T cell receptor (beta chain) was captured in a study of T cell clones after liver transplantation. Across the study: Liver transplant recipients had immunosuppression withdrawal attempted within 2 years.

Germline V CDR1 and CDR2: GTSNPN, SVGIG (reference sequence). V lost 0 bases and J 6 bases, leaving 11 bases between the germline ends. The CDR3 is 13 residues long. Sequencing used immunoSEQ multiplex PCR; TCRdb keeps in-frame clones, though not all of them. The sample gives 9,500 to 11,000 clones, 60% to 85% of which show up once; over 20% is in the top ten. The sequence was collected from a human patient who received a liver transplant. Some T cells here may be from the graft donor. The chain links TRBV30 to TRBJ1-1; D perhaps matches TRBD1 (5 bases). The material sequenced was CD4+ T cells from blood, taken 30 to 33 months after liver transplant. CDR3 DNA sequence: TGTGCCTGGAGTGTACTTCAGGGCTCTGAAGCTTTCTTT. This gives the protein CAWSVLQGSEAFF.